These 19 T cell receptor beta chains were sequenced from one sample in a study of T-cell memory formation after mild COVID-19. TCRdb reprocessed the 5' RACE reads with MiXCR, giving one entry per CDR3 protein. The repertoire holds approximately 350,000 distinct CDR3 sequences, with approximately 27% as singletons. Sequencing was done on a sample of PBMCs or a T cell subset sorted from them (not recorded which). These receptors were obtained from an adult woman who had mild COVID-19 (a few samples of this study predate the infection). Cell type and time point are not known.

This clonotype occurred a few times. V usage is TRBV18 and J usage is TRBJ2-1; the D is unclear. CDR1 KGHSH and CDR2 LQKENI come from the germline V gene. V was clipped by 3 bases and J by 0 bases, with 6 bases between them. The CDR3 loop spans 14 amino acids. In nucleotides, the CDR3 is TGTGCCAGCTCACCTCCTGCCTCCTACAATGAGCAGTTCTTC. Encoded protein: CASSPPASYNEQFF.

This clonotype has only a few counts. The rearrangement uses TRBV6-2 or TRBV6-3 and TRBJ2-3; D is unresolved. The CDR3 totals 15 residues. V lost 5 bases and J 1 base, leaving 13 bases between the germline ends. The germline V gene encodes CDR1 MNHEY and CDR2 SVGEGT. CDR3 nucleotide sequence: TGTGCCAGCAGTAACTGGGCTTACGGCACAGATACGCAGTATTTT. Its protein is CASSNWAYGTDTQYF.

The chain links TRBV7-9 to TRBJ2-7, with 7 bases that match TRBD2. Trimming cost V 4 bases and J 2 bases; bases outside gene matches: 11. The germline V gene encodes CDR1 SEHNR and CDR2 FQNEAQ (reference sequence). This CDR3 is 16 amino acids long. CDR3 in amino acids: CASSSAGRGTTYEQYF. CDR3 DNA sequence: TGTGCCAGCAGCTCAGCGGGGCGGGGGACCACCTACGAGCAGTACTTC.

V is TRBV7-9 and J is TRBJ1-1; D may be TRBD1 (5 bases). The CDR3 has 14 residues. Germline V CDR1 and CDR2: SEHNR, FQNEAQ (reference sequence). The V end lost 2 bases, the J end lost 1 base, and 8 bases lay between the germline ends. CDR3 sequence reads: CASSLWGRNTEAFF. In DNA form, the CDR3 reads TGTGCCAGCAGCTTATGGGGCCGGAACACTGAAGCTTTCTTT.

The gene calls are TRBV7-8 and TRBJ2-5, with 9 bases matching TRBD2. After removal of 2 bases from V and 3 bases from J, the junction contained 10 bases not matched to a gene. The CDR3 has 17 residues. CDR1 and CDR2 (germline): SGHVS, FQNEAQ. The CDR3 sequence is CASSLPTGVAGEETQYF. CDR3 coding DNA: TGTGCCAGCAGCTTACCGACGGGGGTAGCGGGGGAAGAGACCCAGTACTTC. Together with reference TRBV7-8 and TRBJ2-5, the CDR3 gives the full variable domain: GAGVSQSPRYKVAKRGQDVALRCDPISGHVSLFWYQQALGQGPEFLTYFQNEAQLDKSGLPSDRFFAERPEGSVSTLKIQRTQQEDSAVYLCASSLPTGVAGEETQYFGPGTRLLVL.

The sample holds a few counts of this clonotype. For the CDR3, the DNA is TGCAGTGCTAGAGTGGGGTACGAGCAGTACTTC. This codes for CSARVGYEQYF. This chain connects TRBV20-1 to TRBJ2-7; D remains ambiguous. Deletions cut 1 base from V and 4 bases from J, with 5 bases between. The CDR3 length is 11 residues. Germline V gene sequence: CDR1 DFQATT, CDR2 SNEGSKA (reference sequence).

A word on this clonotype: A read error may account for a junction end that differs from germline. This chain joins TRBV3-1 and TRBJ2-2; TRBD1 is a possible D gene (6 bases). This CDR3 is 16 amino acids long. The germline V gene has CDR1 LGHDT and CDR2 YNNKEL (reference sequence). The CDR3, as DNA: TGTGCCAGCAGCCAAGAAACAGGGCAGAACGCCGGGGAGCTGTTTTTT. Amino acids: CASSQETGQNAGELFF. Full variable domain (rest looked up from reference TRBV3-1 and TRBJ2-2): DTAVSQTPKYLVTQMGNDKSIKCEQNLGHDTMYWYKQDSKKFLKIMFSYNNKELIINETVPNRFSPKSPDKAHLNLHINSLELGDSAVYFCASSQETGQNAGELFFGEGSRLTVL.

This chain uses TRBV3-1 with TRBJ1-2; D is possibly TRBD1 (5 bases). V was pared by 7 bases and J by 2 bases, with 11 bases between. Germline V gene lookup returns CDR1 LGHDT and CDR2 YNNKEL (reference sequence). This CDR3 spans 13 amino acids. CDR3 amino acids: CASTYGGNYGYTF. CDR3 DNA sequence: TGTGCCAGCACCTACGGGGGGAACTATGGCTACACCTTC.

This clonotype was seen only a few times. The chain has TRBV5-1 and TRBJ1-5; possibly TRBD1 for D (6 bases). V dropped 4 bases and J dropped 8 bases, with 13 bases sitting between them. CDR1 is SGHRS, CDR2 YFSETQ, per germline. This CDR3 has 13 amino acids. The CDR3 nucleotides read TGCGCCAGCAGCGACCGGGGGCCCGAGCCCCAGCATTTT. This gives the protein CASSDRGPEPQHF.

The chain couples TRBV9 to TRBJ2-1, with 14 bases identical to TRBD2. The J segment lost 0 bases and the V segment lost 5 bases, leaving 4 bases of the junction unmatched. This CDR3 has 17 residues. Per the germline V gene, CDR1 is SGDLS and CDR2 is YYNGEE. Here the CDR3 DNA reads TGTGCCAGCAGTGGGACTAGCGGGAGTGGCTCCTACAATGAGCAGTTCTTC. As protein: CASSGTSGSGSYNEQFF.

The chain carries TRBV7-2 and TRBJ2-2; D is undetermined. Germline V gene data show CDR1 as SGHTA and CDR2 as FQGNSA. CDR3 length: 12 amino acids. V shed 2 bases and J shed 6 bases, with 4 bases lying between them. The CDR3 protein is CASSLMPGELFF. CDR3 sequence (DNA): TGTGCCAGCAGCTTAATGCCCGGGGAGCTGTTTTTT.

This chain links TRBV27 with TRBJ2-3; no clear D. V lost 9 bases and J 2 bases, leaving 18 bases between the germline ends. Germline CDR1 reads MNHEY; CDR2 reads SMNVEV (reference sequence). The CDR3 length is 15 residues. CDR3 coding DNA: TGTGCCAGTAGATTCAGCCAACTCTACACAGATACGCAGTATTTT. This sequence encodes CASRFSQLYTDTQYF.

This clonotype was seen a handful of times. This sequence joins TRBV19 and TRBJ2-5; D is possibly TRBD2 (6 bases). The V gene lost 6 bases and the J gene lost 2 bases, with 19 bases spanning the gap. The CDR3 totals 16 residues. Germline loops: CDR1 LNHDA, CDR2 SQIVND (reference sequence). Here the CDR3 DNA reads TGTGCCAGTAGCCTAACTAGCAGCTCGTGGCAAGAGACCCAGTACTTC. Translated: CASSLTSSSWQETQYF.

The chain couples TRBV3-1 to TRBJ2-7, with D tentatively TRBD1 (6 bases). CDR1 and CDR2 (germline): LGHDT, YNNKEL (reference sequence). V was trimmed by 1 base and J by 0 bases, leaving 13 bases between them. CDR3 length: 16 amino acids. The CDR3 DNA reads TGTGCCAGCAGCCAAGCCAGGACAGCCAGCTCCTACGAGCAGTACTTC. Amino acids: CASSQARTASSYEQYF.

This chain links TRBV20-1 with TRBJ2-3; TRBD2 matches at 13 bases. Germline CDR1 is DFQATT and CDR2 is SNEGSKA (reference sequence). J gave up 2 bases and V 2 bases, and 7 bases lay outside the gene matches. This CDR3 comprises 17 residues. The CDR3 bases are TGCAGTGCTAGAAAGGGACTAGCGGGGACTAACACAGATACGCAGTATTTT. Its protein is CSARKGLAGTNTDTQYF.

The chain recombines TRBV20-1 with TRBJ2-1, with 14 bases that match TRBD2. CDR1 is DFQATT, CDR2 SNEGSKA, per germline (reference sequence). The J segment lost 4 bases and the V segment lost 6 bases, leaving 8 bases of the junction unmatched. This CDR3 has 16 residues. The CDR3 reads CSAARTSGGTYNEQFF. For the CDR3, the DNA is TGCAGTGCCGCCCGGACTAGCGGGGGGACGTACAATGAGCAGTTCTTC.

V is TRBV20-1 and J is TRBJ2-7; a weak D match, TRBD2 (6 bases). Trimming removed 1 base from V and 2 bases from J, with 15 bases in between. Germline CDR1 DFQATT, CDR2 SNEGSKA (reference sequence). This CDR3 has 15 residues. The CDR3 DNA follows: TGCAGTGCTAGAGTGGGGCGGGGTCCCACCTACGAGCAGTACTTC. Residues: CSARVGRGPTYEQYF.

This clonotype was observed a handful of times. This chain connects TRBV24-1 to TRBJ2-3; D remains unclear. The V gene lost 0 bases and the J gene lost 5 bases, with 2 bases spanning the gap. CDR1 KGHDR and CDR2 SFDVKD come from the germline V gene. This CDR3 region has 12 residues. CDR3 sequence reads: CATSDLGDTQYF. CDR3 DNA sequence: TGTGCCACCAGTGATTTGGGAGATACGCAGTATTTT.

This clonotype was found a few times. The V and J genes are TRBV4-1 and TRBJ1-1; no definite D call. Germline CDR1 reads MGHRA; CDR2 reads YSYEKL. CDR3 length: 16 residues. V lost 2 bases and J 5 bases, leaving 18 bases between the germline ends. CDR3 bases: TGCGCCAGCAGCCAAACGGGTCTCACTAAAGGGACTGAAGCTTTCTTT. This gives the protein CASSQTGLTKGTEAFF.